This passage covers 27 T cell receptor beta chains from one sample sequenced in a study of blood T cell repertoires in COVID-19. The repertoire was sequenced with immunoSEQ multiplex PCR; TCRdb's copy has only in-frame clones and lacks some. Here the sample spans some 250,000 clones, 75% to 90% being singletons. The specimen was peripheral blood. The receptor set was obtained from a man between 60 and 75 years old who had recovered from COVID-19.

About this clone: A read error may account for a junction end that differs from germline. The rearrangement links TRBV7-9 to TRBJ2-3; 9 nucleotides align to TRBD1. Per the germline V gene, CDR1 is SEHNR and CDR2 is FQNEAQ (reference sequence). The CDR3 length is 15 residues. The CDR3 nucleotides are TGTGCCAGCAGCTGGGGACAGGGAGAAGCAGATACGCGGTATTTT. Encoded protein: CASSWGQGEADTRYF.

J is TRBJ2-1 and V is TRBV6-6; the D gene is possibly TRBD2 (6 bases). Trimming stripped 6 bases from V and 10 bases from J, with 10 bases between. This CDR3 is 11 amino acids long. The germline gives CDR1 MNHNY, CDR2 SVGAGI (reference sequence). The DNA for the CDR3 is TGTGCCAGCAGGGACCGGGGGGAGCAGTTCTTC. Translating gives CASRDRGEQFF.

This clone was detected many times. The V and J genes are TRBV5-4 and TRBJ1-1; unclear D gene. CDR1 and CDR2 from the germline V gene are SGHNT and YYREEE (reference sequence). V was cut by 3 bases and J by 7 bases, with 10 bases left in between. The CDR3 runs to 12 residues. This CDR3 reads CASSSRRGEAFF. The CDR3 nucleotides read TGTGCCAGCAGCTCCCGCAGAGGTGAAGCTTTCTTT.

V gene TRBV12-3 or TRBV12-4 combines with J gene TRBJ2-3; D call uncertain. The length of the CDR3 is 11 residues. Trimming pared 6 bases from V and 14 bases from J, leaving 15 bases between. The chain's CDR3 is CASSSQQTRYF. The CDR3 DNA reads TGTGCCAGCAGCTCCCAACAAACACGGTATTTT.

The CDR3 sequence: CASSRGTSGGSTDTQYF. Written as DNA, the CDR3 is TGTGCCAGTAGCCGTGGGACTAGCGGGGGAAGCACAGATACGCAGTATTTT. V and J are TRBV19 and TRBJ2-3; the match to TRBD2 covers 14 bases. The germline CDR1 and CDR2 sequences are LNHDA and SQIVND (reference sequence). V gave up 6 bases and J gave up 0 bases; unmatched junction bases: 5. CDR3 length equals 17 residues.

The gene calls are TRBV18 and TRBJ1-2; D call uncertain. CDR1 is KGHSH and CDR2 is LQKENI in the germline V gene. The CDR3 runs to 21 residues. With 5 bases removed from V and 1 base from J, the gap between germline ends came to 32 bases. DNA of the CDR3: TGTGCCAGCTCAACGACCGCTATGCCCCCGGAACGAGCGGCCTATAACTATGGCTACACCTTC. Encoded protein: CASSTTAMPPERAAYNYGYTF.

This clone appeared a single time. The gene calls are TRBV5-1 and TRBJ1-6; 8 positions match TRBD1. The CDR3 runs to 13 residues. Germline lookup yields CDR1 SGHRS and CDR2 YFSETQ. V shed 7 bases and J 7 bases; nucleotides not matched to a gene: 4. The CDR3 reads CASQGAGNSPLHF. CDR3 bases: TGCGCCAGCCAGGGGGCTGGAAATTCACCCCTCCACTTT.

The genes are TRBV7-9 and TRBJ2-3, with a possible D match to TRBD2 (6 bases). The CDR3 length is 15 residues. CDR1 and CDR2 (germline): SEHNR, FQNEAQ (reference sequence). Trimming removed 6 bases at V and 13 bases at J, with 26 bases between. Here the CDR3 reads CASSSGGDSPKLEYF. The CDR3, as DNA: TGTGCCAGCAGTTCAGGAGGGGACTCTCCGAAGTTAGAGTATTTT.

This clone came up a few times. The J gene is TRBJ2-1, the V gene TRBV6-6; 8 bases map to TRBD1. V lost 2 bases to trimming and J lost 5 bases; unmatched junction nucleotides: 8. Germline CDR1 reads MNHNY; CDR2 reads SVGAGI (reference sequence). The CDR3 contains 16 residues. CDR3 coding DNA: TGTGCCAGCAGTTACCTCTCAGGGGGCCGTCACAATGAGCAGTTCTTC. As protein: CASSYLSGGRHNEQFF.

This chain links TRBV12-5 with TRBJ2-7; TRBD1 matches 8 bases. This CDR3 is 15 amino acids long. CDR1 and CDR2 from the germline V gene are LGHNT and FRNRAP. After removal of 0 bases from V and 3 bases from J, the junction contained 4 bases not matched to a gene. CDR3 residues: CASGLVTGAIYEQYF. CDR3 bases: TGTGCTAGTGGTTTGGTGACAGGGGCTATCTACGAGCAGTACTTC.

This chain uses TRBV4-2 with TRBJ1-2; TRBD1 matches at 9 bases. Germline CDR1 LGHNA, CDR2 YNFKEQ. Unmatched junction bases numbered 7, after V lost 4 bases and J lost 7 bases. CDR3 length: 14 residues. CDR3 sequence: CASSRSDRGAGYTF. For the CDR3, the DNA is TGTGCCAGCAGCCGGTCGGACAGGGGAGCTGGCTACACCTTC.

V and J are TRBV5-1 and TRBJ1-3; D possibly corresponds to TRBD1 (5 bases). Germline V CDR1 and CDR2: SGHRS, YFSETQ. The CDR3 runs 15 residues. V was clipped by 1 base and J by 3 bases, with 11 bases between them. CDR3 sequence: CASSLNSGGGNTIYF. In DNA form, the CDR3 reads TGCGCCAGCAGCTTGAATTCCGGGGGTGGAAACACCATATATTTT.

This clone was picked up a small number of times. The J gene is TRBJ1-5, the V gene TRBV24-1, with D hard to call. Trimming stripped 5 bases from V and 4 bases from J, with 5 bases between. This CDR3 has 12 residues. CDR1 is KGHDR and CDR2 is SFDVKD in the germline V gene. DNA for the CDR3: TGTGCCACCAGTGCTCGGAATCAGCCCCAGCATTTT. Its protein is CATSARNQPQHF.

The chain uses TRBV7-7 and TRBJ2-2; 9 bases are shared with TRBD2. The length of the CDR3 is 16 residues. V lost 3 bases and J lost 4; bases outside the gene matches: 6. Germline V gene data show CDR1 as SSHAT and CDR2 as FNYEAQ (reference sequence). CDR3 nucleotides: TGTGCCAGCAGCTTTGGCGGGGGGGTAGGCACCGGGGAGCTGTTTTTT. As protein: CASSFGGGVGTGELFF.

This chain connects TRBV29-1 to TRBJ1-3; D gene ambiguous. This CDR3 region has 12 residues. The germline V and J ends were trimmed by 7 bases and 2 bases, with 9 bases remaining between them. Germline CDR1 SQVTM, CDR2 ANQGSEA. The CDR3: CSARGAGNTIYF. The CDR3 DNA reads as TGCAGCGCCCGGGGAGCTGGAAACACCATATATTTT.

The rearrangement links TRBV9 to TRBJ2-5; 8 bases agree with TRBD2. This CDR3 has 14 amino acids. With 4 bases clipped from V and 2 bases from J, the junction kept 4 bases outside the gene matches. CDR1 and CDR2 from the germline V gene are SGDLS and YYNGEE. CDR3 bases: TGTGCCAGCAGCCAGCGGGGGCTTCAAGAGACCCAGTACTTC. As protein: CASSQRGLQETQYF.

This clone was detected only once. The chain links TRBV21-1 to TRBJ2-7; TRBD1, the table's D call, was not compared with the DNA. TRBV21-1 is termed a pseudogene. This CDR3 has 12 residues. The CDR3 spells CASADRDDEQYV. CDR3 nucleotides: TGTGCCAGCGCCGACAGAGACGACGAGCAGTACGTC.

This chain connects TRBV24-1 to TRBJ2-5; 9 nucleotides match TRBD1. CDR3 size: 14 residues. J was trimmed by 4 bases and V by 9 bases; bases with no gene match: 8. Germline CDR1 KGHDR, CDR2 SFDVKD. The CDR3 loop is CATQQGAPPETQYF. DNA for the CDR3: TGTGCCACCCAACAGGGGGCTCCCCCAGAGACCCAGTACTTC.

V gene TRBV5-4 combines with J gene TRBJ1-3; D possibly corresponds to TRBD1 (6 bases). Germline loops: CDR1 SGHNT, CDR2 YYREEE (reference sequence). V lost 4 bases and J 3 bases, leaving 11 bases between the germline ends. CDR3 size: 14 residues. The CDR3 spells CASSRTGFGNTIYF. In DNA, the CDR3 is TGTGCCAGCAGCCGAACAGGGTTTGGAAACACCATATATTTT.

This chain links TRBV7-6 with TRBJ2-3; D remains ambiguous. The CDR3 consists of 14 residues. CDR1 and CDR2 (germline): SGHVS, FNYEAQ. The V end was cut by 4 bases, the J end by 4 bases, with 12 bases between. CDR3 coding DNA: TGTGCCAGCAGCTCCCCCGATGGAGCAGATACGCAGTATTTT. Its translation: CASSSPDGADTQYF.

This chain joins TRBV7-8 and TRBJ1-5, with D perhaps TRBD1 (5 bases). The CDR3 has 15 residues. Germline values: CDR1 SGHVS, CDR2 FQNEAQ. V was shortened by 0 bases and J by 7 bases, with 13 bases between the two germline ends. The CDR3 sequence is CASSLAGGDGQPQHF. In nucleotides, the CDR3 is TGTGCCAGCAGCTTAGCGGGGGGGGATGGACAGCCCCAGCATTTT.

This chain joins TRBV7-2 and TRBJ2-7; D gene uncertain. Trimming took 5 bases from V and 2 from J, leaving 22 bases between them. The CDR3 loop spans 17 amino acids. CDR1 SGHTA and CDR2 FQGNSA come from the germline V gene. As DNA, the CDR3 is TGTGCCAGCAGCCCAAAGGCGGAGTCCTCCGTTACCTACGAGCAGTACTTC. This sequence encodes CASSPKAESSVTYEQYF.

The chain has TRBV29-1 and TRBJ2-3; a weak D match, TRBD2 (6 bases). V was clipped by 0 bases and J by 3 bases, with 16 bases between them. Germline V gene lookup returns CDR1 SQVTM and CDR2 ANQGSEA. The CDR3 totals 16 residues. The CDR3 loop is CSVEDWNLGGTDTQYF. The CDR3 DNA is TGCAGCGTTGAAGATTGGAACCTAGGAGGGACAGATACGCAGTATTTT.

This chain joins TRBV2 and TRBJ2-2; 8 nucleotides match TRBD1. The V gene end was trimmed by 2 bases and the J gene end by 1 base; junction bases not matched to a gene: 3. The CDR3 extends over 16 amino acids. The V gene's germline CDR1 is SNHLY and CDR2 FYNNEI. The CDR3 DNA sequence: TGTGCCAGCAGTGAAAGGGACAGGAGGAACACCGGGGAGCTGTTTTTT. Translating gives CASSERDRRNTGELFF.

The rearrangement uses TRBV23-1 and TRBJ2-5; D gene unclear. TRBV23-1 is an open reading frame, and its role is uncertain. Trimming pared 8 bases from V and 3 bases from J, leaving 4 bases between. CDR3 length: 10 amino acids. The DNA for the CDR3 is TGCGCCAGCTCCGAAGAGACCCAGTACTTC. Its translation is CASSEETQYF.

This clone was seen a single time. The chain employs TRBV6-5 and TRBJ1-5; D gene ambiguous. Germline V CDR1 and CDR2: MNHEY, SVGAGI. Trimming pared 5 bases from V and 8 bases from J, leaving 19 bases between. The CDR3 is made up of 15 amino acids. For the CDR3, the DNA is TGTGCCAGCAGTCGGCTGGCGGGAGAAAAGGAGCCCCAGCATTTT. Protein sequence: CASSRLAGEKEPQHF.

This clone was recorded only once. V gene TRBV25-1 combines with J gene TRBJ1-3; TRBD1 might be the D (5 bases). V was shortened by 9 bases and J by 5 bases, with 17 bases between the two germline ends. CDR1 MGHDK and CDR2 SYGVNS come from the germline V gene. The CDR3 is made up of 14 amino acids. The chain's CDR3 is CASSPGNTRNTIYF. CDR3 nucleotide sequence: TGTGCCAGTAGCCCAGGGAATACTAGAAACACCATATATTTT.